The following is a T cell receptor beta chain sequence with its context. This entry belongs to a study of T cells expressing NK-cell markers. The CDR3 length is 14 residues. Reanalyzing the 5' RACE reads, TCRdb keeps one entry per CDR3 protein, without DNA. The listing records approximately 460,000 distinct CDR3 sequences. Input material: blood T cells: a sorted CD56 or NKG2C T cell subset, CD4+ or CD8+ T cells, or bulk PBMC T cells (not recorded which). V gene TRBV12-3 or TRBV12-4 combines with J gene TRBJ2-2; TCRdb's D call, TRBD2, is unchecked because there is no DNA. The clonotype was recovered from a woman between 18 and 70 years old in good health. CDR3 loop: CARPASGLGGELFF.